The text below deals with one TCR beta chain. This clonotype was seen only a few times. Its recognized antigen is unknown. Base-call qualities are not available, and no considerably larger clone is one nucleotide away. V lost 4 bases and J lost 6 bases, and the count of bases not matched to a germline gene is 5. The CDR3 numbers 16 residues from cysteine through phenylalanine. CDR3 DNA only is kept here, 48 bases in frame from base 1. Taken from the germline V gene (reference sequence), the CDR1 and CDR2 loops are LNHNV and YYDKDF. The data are from a study of T-cell memory formation after mild COVID-19 (dated by TCRdb to about 2021). In the study overall: TCR sequence clusters from the two donors were largely donor specific. In a couple of donors, T-cell clones that expanded and contracted after mild COVID-19 were followed by sequencing TCRalpha and TCRbeta repertoires longitudinally. Two young, previously healthy adult volunteers made up the cohort, one male and one female. What the authors observed across the whole study: Contracting CD4+ clones were located mainly in the CM and EM memory subsets, whereas CD8+ clones were found to be enriched in EMRA. Only two mild cases were covered by the study, and larger cohorts that include severe cases with pre-infection samples were considered necessary. Whether the second-wave clones peaking on day 37 were SARS-CoV-2 specific was not confirmed. Clones that contracted from day 15 to 85 showed balanced CD4/CD8 phenotypes, whereas a second wave of clones that expanded from day 15 to 37 leaned towards CD4+. Some responding clones were detected in pre-infection memory, which suggested that pre-existing cross-reactive memory T cells had joined the SARS-CoV-2 response.

Ficoll-Paque density gradient centrifugation was used to isolate PBMCs. The sequencer listed for this sample is Illumina NovaSeq 6000. TCRalpha and TCRbeta cDNA libraries were constructed by 5'RACE with constant-segment primers, with sample barcodes and unique molecular identifiers being introduced. RNA was extracted from every sample with Trizol reagent. Library amplification was performed in two PCR steps, and a second sample barcode and Illumina TruSeq adapters were introduced in the second step. Sequencing of the libraries was done on an Illumina NovaSeq, producing 2 x 150 bp paired-end reads. The source study handled its data this way. Reads were demultiplexed and collapsed into UMI-guided consensus sequences with migec v1.2.7. Using mixcr v2.1.11, the UMI consensuses were aligned to TRA and TRB V and J templates and assembled into clonotypes. Expanded or contracted clonotypes were those called significant by both edgeR and NoisET, with noise models trained on biological replicates. For edgeR calls, the thresholds were a false discovery rate-adjusted p below 0.01 and a log2 fold-change of 1. PCA with hierarchical clustering of max-normalized trajectories of the 1000 most abundant clonotypes was used as exploratory dynamics analysis. Each responding clone was given a CD4 or CD8 phenotype based on the CD4+ and CD8+ repertoires, which had been sequenced separately. TCRdb trimmed public reads at Q25 via fastp, called clones via MiXCR and kept in-frame beta chains. Identical CDR3 proteins give one entry, which carries the most common genes and DNA. These V and J calls are TCRdb output, not the study's own analysis. The sample table lists 450,000 to 650,000 distinct CDR3 sequences, roughly 20% of them with a count of one. Clones ranked in the top ten supply under 15% of the sample.

The V gene is TRBV15 and the J gene is TRBJ2-2; TRBD2 matches 13 bases in the middle. This receptor was obtained from an adult woman who had mild COVID-19 (a few samples of this study predate the infection). The sample titles of this study are shuffled in the database, so cell type and time point are left out; the donor was told from shared clones. Material: PBMCs or a T cell subset sorted from them (not recorded which). The CDR3: CATSTTSGGLAGELFF. In nucleotides, the sequence is TGTGCCACCAGCACGACTAGCGGGGGGTTGGCCGGGGAGCTGTTTTTT.